One sample yielded the 17 T cell receptor beta chains listed below, sequenced in a study of molecular identifiers for immune sequencing clone quantification. TCRdb reanalysed the PCR reads using MiXCR and keeps one entry per CDR3 protein. The profile shows 350,000 or so distinct CDR3 sequences, roughly a fifth of them singletons. The sample taken for sequencing was naive CD8+ T cells from blood, with Jurkat cell RNA spiked in. Regarding subset: FACS-sorted CD8+CD4-CCR7+CD45RA+ naive T cells. These receptors originate from a human donor in good health. Some libraries in this study had Jurkat cell RNA spiked in.

This clonotype was detected many times. The chain has TRBV29-1 and TRBJ2-3, with TRBD2 matching over 9 bases. Per the germline V gene, CDR1 is SQVTM and CDR2 is ANQGSEA. J gave up 1 base and V 0 bases, and 11 bases lay outside the gene matches. The CDR3 sequence is 18 residues long. The DNA of the CDR3 is TGCAGCGTTGAAGATGAGAGCGGGGGGTTTTTTGGCACAGATACGCAGTATTTT. Translation gives CSVEDESGGFFGTDTQYF.

This clonotype was recorded many times. CDR3: CAWSVPWTSNTGELFF. CDR3 coding DNA: TGTGCCTGGAGTGTACCGTGGACTTCAAACACCGGGGAGCTGTTTTTT. V gene TRBV30 combines with J gene TRBJ2-2; tentative D call: TRBD2 (5 bases). CDR1 and CDR2 (germline): GTSNPN, SVGIG (reference sequence). The length of the CDR3 is 16 residues. Trimming shortened V by 0 bases and J by 2 bases, and 13 bases separated the two germline ends.

Details on this clonotype: An end of the junction differs from the germline gene, which may be a read error. The chain couples TRBV4-1 to TRBJ2-3; possibly TRBD2 for D (5 bases). Germline CDR1 and CDR2: MGHRA and YSYEKL. The CDR3 has 15 residues. The CDR3 sequence: CASSQDPGVADAQYF. The CDR3 DNA reads TGCGCCAGCAGCCAAGATCCCGGGGTGGCAGATGCGCAGTATTTT.

Ten or more counts support this clonotype. The chain employs TRBV15 and TRBJ2-2, with 9 bases identical to TRBD2. The CDR3 loop spans 18 amino acids. The germline gives CDR1 LNHNV, CDR2 YYDKDF (reference sequence). J lost 0 bases, V lost 3 bases, and 8 bases had no gene match. The CDR3 sequence is CATSSGLANKANTGELFF. CDR3 DNA sequence: TGTGCCACCAGCAGCGGACTAGCGAACAAAGCGAACACCGGGGAGCTGTTTTTT.

The chain employs TRBV4-3 and TRBJ2-7; D is perhaps TRBD2 (5 bases). Looked up from germline, CDR1 is LGHNA and CDR2 is YSLEER. The CDR3 is 15 residues long. Trimming removed 1 base at V and 6 bases at J, with 16 bases between. DNA of the CDR3: TGCGCCAGCAGCCAAGGGCTAGCAGGAGCTTCCGAGCAGTACTTC. Protein: CASSQGLAGASEQYF.

This clonotype was detected many times. V and J are TRBV7-2 and TRBJ2-7; the D call may be TRBD1 or TRBD2 (5 bases each). The V and J ends lost 7 bases and 9 bases respectively, with 25 bases between them. From germline, CDR1 is SGHTA and CDR2 FQGNSA. The length of the CDR3 is 15 residues. The chain's CDR3 is CASTNEPGGWDGQYF. CDR3 DNA: TGTGCCAGCACCAACGAACCTGGGGGATGGGACGGGCAGTACTTC.

About this clonotype itself: Its ends do not fully match the called genes, so a read error is possible. This chain joins TRBV5-1 and TRBJ2-7, with TRBD1 matching over 10 bases. The germline CDR1 and CDR2 sequences are SGHRS and YFSETQ. The CDR3 sequence is 15 residues long. CDR3 sequence reads: CACSWTGGNTYEQYF. CDR3 in DNA: TGCGCCTGCAGCTGGACAGGGGGTAACACCTACGAGCAGTACTTC.

This clonotype was counted a few times. This chain joins TRBV27 and TRBJ2-7, with 9 bases matching TRBD1. The V gene end was trimmed by 4 bases and the J gene end by 3 bases; junction bases not matched to a gene: 7. Per the germline V gene, CDR1 is MNHEY and CDR2 is SMNVEV (reference sequence). The CDR3 length is 15 residues. This CDR3 reads CASSYKGQGVYEQYF. CDR3 nucleotides: TGTGCCAGCAGTTATAAGGGACAGGGAGTCTACGAGCAGTACTTC.

This clonotype was recorded at least ten times. The chain carries TRBV5-6 and TRBJ2-7, with D maybe TRBD2 (6 bases). Trimming took 4 bases from V and 2 from J, leaving 19 bases between them. This CDR3 comprises 16 residues. Germline CDR1 is SGHDT and CDR2 is YYEEEE. This chain's CDR3 is CASSQYTGTSTYEQYF. As DNA, the CDR3 is TGTGCCAGCAGCCAATACACCGGGACTTCCACCTACGAGCAGTACTTC.

In this sample, this clonotype turned up once. Its ends do not fully match the called genes, so a read error is possible. The rearrangement links TRBV7-6 to TRBJ1-1, with a possible D match to TRBD1 (6 bases). The CDR3 runs 16 residues. Germline CDR1 and CDR2: SGHVS and FNYEAQ. DNA for the CDR3: TGTGCCAGCAGTACAACCTTGGGGGGGCTTGTGGCTGAAGCTCTCTTT. It yields the protein CASSTTLGGLVAEALF.

This clonotype was recorded at least ten times. This chain connects TRBV28 to TRBJ1-5; weak D call: TRBD1 (6 bases). Trimming took 0 bases from V and 3 from J, leaving 9 bases between them. Germline V lookup: CDR1 MDHEN, CDR2 SYDVKM. The CDR3 is 15 amino acids. The CDR3 DNA follows: TGTGCCAGCAGTTTATGGGGGGCAGACAATCAGCCCCAGCATTTT. Protein: CASSLWGADNQPQHF.

Concerning this clonotype itself: A clone one base away is much larger, so this may be a read error. The V gene is TRBV27, the J gene TRBJ2-7; D possibly corresponds to TRBD2 (6 bases). CDR3 length equals 14 residues. V lost 8 bases to trimming and J lost 5 bases, with 19 bases between them. Germline assignment: CDR1 MNHEY and CDR2 SMNVEV (reference sequence). The CDR3 DNA reads as TGTGCCAGCGGAAACCGGGACTTGGTGGACGAGCAGTACTTC. Translated, it gives CASGNRDLVDEQYF.

This clonotype was counted at least ten times. V is TRBV7-9 and J is TRBJ2-1, with D hard to call. Per germline, CDR1 SEHNR and CDR2 FQNEAQ (reference sequence). The CDR3 is made up of 11 amino acids. The germline V and J ends were trimmed by 5 bases and 9 bases, with 8 bases remaining between them. The chain's CDR3 is CASSRTREQFF. CDR3 sequence (DNA): TGTGCCAGCAGCCGTACCCGTGAGCAGTTCTTC.

The V gene is TRBV27, the J gene TRBJ2-5; 9 bases fit TRBD1. The V segment lost 6 bases and the J segment 5 bases; nucleotides outside the gene matches: 7. The CDR3 spans 14 residues. Germline-derived CDR1 and CDR2 are MNHEY and SMNVEV (reference sequence). The CDR3 protein is CASRGQGTRETQYF. The CDR3, as DNA: TGTGCCAGCAGGGGACAGGGAACGAGGGAGACCCAGTACTTC.

This clonotype was picked up a small number of times. The chain joins TRBV27 to TRBJ1-3; 11 bases align to TRBD1. V lost 6 bases to trimming and J lost 2 bases; unmatched junction nucleotides: 6. Germline CDR1 and CDR2: MNHEY and SMNVEV (reference sequence). The CDR3 covers 16 residues. The CDR3 bases are TGTGCCAGCAGCCTATTGGGACAGGGGGCTGGAAACACCATATATTTT. This codes for CASSLLGQGAGNTIYF.

This clonotype has only one observation. A single base separates this from a much larger clone, so it may be a read error. The chain is built from TRBV12-3 or TRBV12-4 and TRBJ2-3, with TRBD2 matching 13 bases. The CDR3 loop spans 19 amino acids. Germline trimming cut 8 bases from V and 4 bases from J; bases unmatched to any gene: 18. The CDR3 protein is CASCSTTWTSGRRPDTQYF. CDR3 DNA sequence: TGTGCCAGCTGTTCGACCACCTGGACTAGCGGGAGAAGGCCAGATACGCAGTATTTT.

The V gene is TRBV7-8, the J gene TRBJ1-5; 10 positions match TRBD1. Germline CDR1 reads SGHVS; CDR2 reads FQNEAQ. V was pared by 3 bases and J by 6 bases, with 5 bases of the junction left unmatched. CDR3 length: 15 amino acids. CDR3 sequence reads: CASSLTGGFVQPQHF. The CDR3 DNA reads as TGTGCCAGCAGCTTGACAGGGGGCTTTGTTCAGCCCCAGCATTTT.